This T cell receptor (beta chain) was found in a study of CD8 T cells in ankylosing spondylitis. Scientists made TCR beta libraries using quantitative 5'-RACE with molecular barcodes. TCRdb called the 5' RACE reads again in MiXCR, with one record for every CDR3 protein. The table has approximately 190,000 distinct CDR3 sequences, approximately 12% seen once. General study points: Relatively scarce in peripheral blood, disease-linked clones were CD8+. Ankylosing spondylitis blood appeared to be characterized by a TCR beta motif of about eight highly homologous variants. Significantly higher representation of disease-linked clones was reported for matched ankylosing spondylitis synovial fluid.

There are 13 residues in the CDR3. V lost 7 bases to trimming and J lost 4 bases, with 14 bases between them. Germline V gene lookup returns CDR1 DFQATT and CDR2 SNEGSKA (reference sequence). In this sample, this clonotype turned up many times. Its antigen is still unknown. This clonotype was obtained from a female donor with ankylosing spondylitis or in good health (not recorded which). The chain carries TRBV20-1 and TRBJ2-1; unclear D gene. Sequenced input: blood, either unsorted or a sorted T cell fraction (not recorded which). The CDR3 coding sequence is TGCAGTGTCACCCTATCAAGGTACAATGAGCAGTTCTTC. It encodes CSVTLSRYNEQFF.